The clone carrying this TCR beta chain turned up a few times. Its target is not known. This record belongs to a study of cytomegalovirus exposure and HLA in healthy donors. With V trimmed by 0 bases and J by 7 bases, 12 bases remained unmatched. The germline CDR1 and CDR2 sequences are SEHNR and FQNEAQ (reference sequence). The CDR3 runs 19 residues. Amplification used 60 Vbeta primers and 13 Jbeta primers. Profiling relied on immunoSEQ multiplex PCR, and the TCRdb table lists in-frame clones only, not all of them. The sample has 75,000 to 100,000 clones; less than 85% are singletons. Overall study findings and caveats: Rare sequences made up most TCRs, while some public TCRs were found in many donors. The study put under 200 TCR beta chains on its list as cytomegalovirus-associated.

The V call is TRBV7-9, the J call TRBJ2-3; 14 positions match TRBD2. The sequencing sample was made of PBMCs. The sequence was obtained from a woman aged 55-69 years in good health and CMV-seropositive. CDR3: CASSLALGRTSGRQNTQYF. In DNA form, the CDR3 reads TGTGCCAGCAGCTTAGCGCTGGGCCGGACTAGCGGGAGGCAGAATACGCAGTATTTT.